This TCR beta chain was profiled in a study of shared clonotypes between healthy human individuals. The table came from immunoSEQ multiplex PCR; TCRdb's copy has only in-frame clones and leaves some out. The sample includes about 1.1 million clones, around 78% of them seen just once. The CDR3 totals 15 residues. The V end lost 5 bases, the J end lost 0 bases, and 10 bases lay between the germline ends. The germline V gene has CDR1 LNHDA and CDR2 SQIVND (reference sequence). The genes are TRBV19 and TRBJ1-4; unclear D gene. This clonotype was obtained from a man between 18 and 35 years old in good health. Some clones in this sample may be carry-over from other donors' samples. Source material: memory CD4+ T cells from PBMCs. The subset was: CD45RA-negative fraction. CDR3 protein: CASSSAAATNEKLFF. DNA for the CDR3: TGTGCCAGTAGTTCCGCCGCAGCAACTAATGAAAAACTGTTTTTT.